This T cell receptor (beta chain) was sequenced during a study of cytomegalovirus exposure and HLA in healthy donors. Study conclusions and caveats: The study listed under 200 cytomegalovirus-associated TCR beta chains.

The PCR contained 60 Vbeta and 13 Jbeta primers. Sequencing was performed with immunoSEQ multiplex PCR; in TCRdb, only in-frame clones are kept and a portion is missing. The sample's table shows around 50,000 clones. Comment on this clone: Its antigen is still unknown.

Germline trimming cut 3 bases from V and 7 bases from J; bases unmatched to any gene: 10. This CDR3 spans 16 amino acids. Germline loops: CDR1 SGHTA, CDR2 FQGNSA. This TCR derives from a female donor in good health and CMV-seronegative. Sample: PBMCs. The chain couples TRBV7-2 to TRBJ1-4; 8 bases agree with TRBD1. The CDR3 loop is CASSFLQGAVGEKLFF. The CDR3 DNA reads as TGTGCCAGCAGCTTCCTTCAGGGGGCAGTGGGTGAAAAACTGTTTTTT. Complete variable domain (other parts from reference TRBV7-2 and TRBJ1-4): GAGVSQSPSNKVTEKGKDVELRCDPISGHTALYWYRQSLGQGLEFLIYFQGNSAPDKSGLPSDRFSAERTGGSVSTLTIQRTQQEDSAVYLCASSFLQGAVGEKLFFGSGTQLSVL.